This T cell receptor delta chain was observed in a study of gamma-delta chains in newborns, infants, children (dated by TCRdb to between 2018 and 2020). A note on the overall study: According to the title of the study, polyclonal expansion of innate gammadelta T cells immediately after birth is driven by microbial exposure. The study investigated how microbial exposure shaped innate gammadelta T cell populations in human newborns immediately after birth.

V lost 1 base and J lost 4 bases, and the count of bases not matched to a germline gene is 24. Counted from cysteine to phenylalanine, this CDR3 has 23 amino acids. The kept DNA is CDR3 alone, 69 bases in frame from the first base. Sequences TSWWSYY (CDR1) and QGS (CDR2) are obtained from the germline V gene. The sequencer was an Illumina MiSeq. TCRdb processed the public reads again with the CATT caller, after which rows with matching DNA were combined. This sample holds some 11,000 delta-chain clones; 3.5% were observed only once. Of the sample, approximately 9.3% is held by the ten largest clones. This clone has a handful of counts. The target of this receptor is not known. The input lacks base qualities; no much larger clone sits a single base away.

The chain is encoded by TRDV1 joined to TRDJ1; the central 13 bases match TRDD3. The specimen was blood. This receptor was identified in a child who was a newborn, infant or young child, either healthy, febrile or measles-vaccinated (not recorded which). In nucleotides, the sequence is TGTGCTCTTGGGGAACCGAACCTACCTCCCTTTACTGGGGGATACGCCCAAAGCGATAAACTCATCTTT. The translation is CALGEPNLPPFTGGYAQSDKLIF.